The present T cell receptor (beta chain) was sequenced within a study of graft-versus-host responses after intestinal transplantation (dated by TCRdb to about 2021). In terms of the full investigation: Recipients received multivisceral, liver-intestinal, or isolated intestinal transplants. Every recipient was given anti-thymocyte globulin induction, then maintenance tacrolimus and steroids for roughly 3 years. Bulk TCR-beta CDR3 sequencing was used to track graft-versus-host and host-versus-graft alloreactive T cell clones in the graft, circulation and bone marrow after intestinal transplantation. To identify alloreactive clones, pre-transplant mixed lymphocyte reaction products were sequenced and compared with unstimulated pre-transplant donor and recipient T cells. Of the 20 to 30 intestinal transplant recipients enrolled in the cohort, one of whom was a retransplant, a few patients without pretransplant specimens were excluded. Donor T cell macrochimerism was defined as a peak of at least 4% donor T cells among recipient peripheral blood mononuclear cells. Samples from three later patients were sequenced in-house on an Illumina MiSeq with MiXCR processing rather than by the commercial service. Overall results and qualifications from the work: Patients with donor T cell macrochimerism had high GvH to HvG T cell clonal ratios in their allografts. The conclusions were limited by the relatively low number and heterogeneity of the intestinal transplant patients. Early after transplant, peak levels of circulating GvH clones were found to be associated with declines in HvG clones. GvH clones were found in recipient bone marrow, and some of the GvH clones appeared earlier in ileal mucosa or blood, which is consistent with an intestinal mucosal origin.

Library creation used the immunoSEQ multiplex PCR assay. For most patients, genomic DNA was subjected to high-throughput TCR-beta CDR3 sequencing by Adaptive Biotechnologies. The original methods were these. TCR sequencing data were retrieved from Adaptive's ImmunoSEQ software for some 17 patients, whereas three other patients were processed with MiXCR and VDJtools. Because the origin of CDR3 nucleotide sequences shared between donor and recipient could not be assigned, those sequences were removed. Alloreactive clones required at least 2-fold expansion over unstimulated cells and minimum CFSE-low frequency of 0.002% (template counts) or 0.001% (read counts). A clone was considered mappable if detected in the sequenced pre-transplant spleen, lymph node, or MLR CFSE-low populations of the donor or recipient. The cumulative frequency of alloreactive clones was calculated as a percentage of all sequences, weighted by copy number. The clones in this table, taken by TCRdb from immuneACCESS, are in-frame only. Not every clone is retained; where verified, under half of the shortfall comes from an unresolved V gene, and the cause of the rest is unknown. The DNA gave D and trimming, while V, J and clone size come from that table. The sample data list about 98,000 clones, and around 86% of these were observed just once. The ten largest account for under 1.5% of the sample.

Spanning cysteine to phenylalanine, the CDR3 consists of 15 amino acids. The entry retains the CDR3 DNA only, 45 bases that are in frame from base 1. The germline V gene (reference sequence) provides CDR1 SEHNR and CDR2 FQNEAQ. Here V drops 6 bases and J drops 0 bases, and the junction holds 7 bases not matched to any gene. Only one count was recorded for this clone. Its specific antigen is unknown. Base qualities are not recorded, but no much larger clone differs from it by a single base. Blood samples were collected up to 4 times in the first month after transplant and then at least monthly when available.

The V and J genes are TRBV7-9 and TRBJ2-7, with 8 bases matching TRBD2. The sequence was collected from a human patient who received an intestinal transplant, so some T cells may come from the graft donor. The sample here was PBMCs, taken 255 days after intestinal transplant. The nucleotide sequence reads as follows: TGTGCCAGCAGTTTAAAAGCGGGAGACTCCTACGAGCAGTACTTC. The translation is CASSLKAGDSYEQYF.